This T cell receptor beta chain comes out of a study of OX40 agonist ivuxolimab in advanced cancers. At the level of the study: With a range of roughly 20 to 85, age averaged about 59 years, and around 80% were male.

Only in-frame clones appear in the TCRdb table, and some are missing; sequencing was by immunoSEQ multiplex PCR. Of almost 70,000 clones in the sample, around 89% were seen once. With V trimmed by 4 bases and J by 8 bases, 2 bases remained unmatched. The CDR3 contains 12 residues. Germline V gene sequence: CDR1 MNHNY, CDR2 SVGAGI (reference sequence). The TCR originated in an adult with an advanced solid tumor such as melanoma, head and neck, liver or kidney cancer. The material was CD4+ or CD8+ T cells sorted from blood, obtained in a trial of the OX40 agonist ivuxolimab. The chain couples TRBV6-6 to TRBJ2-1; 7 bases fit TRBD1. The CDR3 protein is CASSSQGDEQFF. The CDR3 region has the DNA TGTGCCAGCAGTTCCCAGGGGGATGAGCAGTTCTTC.